This TCR beta chain was recorded in a study of control samples from healthy donors and cancer patients. The length of the CDR3 is 14 residues. J was trimmed by 8 bases and V by 6 bases; bases with no gene match: 14. The germline CDR1 and CDR2 sequences are GTSNPN and SVGIG (reference sequence). This clone has a handful of counts. This table comes from immunoSEQ multiplex PCR, and its TCRdb copy is limited to in-frame clones, with some not included. The data hold some 100,000 clones, with 87% observed a single time. The J gene is TRBJ1-2, the V gene TRBV30; 8 bases are a match to TRBD1. The sequencing sample was made of blood. This TCR was recovered from a woman in her forties or fifties in good health. In DNA form, the CDR3 reads TGTGCCTGTCGCGTCGGGACAGGCTTTTGGGGCTACACCTTC. It yields the protein CACRVGTGFWGYTF.